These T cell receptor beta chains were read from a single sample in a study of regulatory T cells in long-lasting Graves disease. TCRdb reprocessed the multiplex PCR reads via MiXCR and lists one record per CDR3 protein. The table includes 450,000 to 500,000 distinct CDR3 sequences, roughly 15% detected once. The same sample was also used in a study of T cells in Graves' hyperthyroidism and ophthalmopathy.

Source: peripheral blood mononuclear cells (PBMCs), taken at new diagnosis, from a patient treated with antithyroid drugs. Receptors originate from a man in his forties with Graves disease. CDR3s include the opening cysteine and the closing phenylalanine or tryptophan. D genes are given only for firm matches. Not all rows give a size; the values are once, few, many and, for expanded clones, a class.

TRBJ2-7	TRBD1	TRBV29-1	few	CSVEWLLRDRVYEQYF	TGCAGCGTTGAATGGCTCCTACGGGACAGAGTATACGAGCAGTACTTC
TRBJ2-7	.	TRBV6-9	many	CASSYHRDTYEQYF	TGTGCCAGCAGTTACCACCGGGACACTTACGAGCAGTACTTC
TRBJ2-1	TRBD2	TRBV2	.	CASSEGLAGGPNEQFF	TGTGCCAGCAGTGAAGGACTAGCGGGAGGGCCAAATGAGCAGTTCTTC
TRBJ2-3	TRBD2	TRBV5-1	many	CASSLVGLAVTDTQYF	TGTGCCAGCAGCTTGGTTGGACTAGCGGTCACAGATACGCAGTATTTT
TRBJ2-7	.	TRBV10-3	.	CAISVGGFRSYEQYF	TGTGCCATCAGTGTTGGGGGCTTCAGGTCCTACGAGCAGTACTTC
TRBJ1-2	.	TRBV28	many	CASSFAGGGYTF	TGTGCCAGCAGTTTTGCGGGTGGAGGCTACACCTTC
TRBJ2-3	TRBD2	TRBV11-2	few	CASSLEGTSGSRTDTQYF	TGTGCCAGCAGCTTAGAGGGGACTAGCGGGAGTCGGACAGATACGCAGTATTTT
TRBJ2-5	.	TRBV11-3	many	CASSLIQGKETQYF	TGTGCCAGCAGCTTAATACAGGGAAAAGAGACCCAGTACTTC
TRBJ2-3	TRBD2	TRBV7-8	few	CASSLIAGVRTDTQYF	TGTGCCAGCAGCTTAATTGCGGGAGTTCGCACAGATACGCAGTATTTT
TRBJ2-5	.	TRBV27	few	CASSLSWGFEETQYF	TGTGCCAGCAGTTTATCTTGGGGTTTTGAAGAGACCCAGTACTTC
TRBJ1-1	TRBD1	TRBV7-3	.	CASSRESTGYPTEAFF	TGTGCCAGCAGCAGGGAATCGACAGGGTATCCCACTGAAGCTTTCTTT
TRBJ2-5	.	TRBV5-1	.	CASSWGGPETQYF	TGCGCCAGCAGCTGGGGGGGGCCAGAGACCCAGTACTTC
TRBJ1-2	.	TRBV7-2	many	CASSPSRAGIYGYTF	TGTGCCAGCAGCCCCTCCCGGGCAGGGATCTATGGCTACACCTTC
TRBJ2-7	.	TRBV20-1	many	CSAPDGPGEQYF	TGCAGTGCCCCAGATGGCCCGGGCGAGCAGTACTTC
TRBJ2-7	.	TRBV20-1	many	CSATRGYEQYF	TGCAGTGCTACCAGGGGCTACGAGCAGTACTTC
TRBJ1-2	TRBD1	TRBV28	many	CASSSETGLTGYTF	TGTGCCAGCAGTTCCGAGACAGGGTTGACCGGCTACACCTTC
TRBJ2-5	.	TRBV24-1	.	CATSELRDQETQYF	TGTGCCACCAGTGAACTCCGGGACCAAGAGACCCAGTACTTC
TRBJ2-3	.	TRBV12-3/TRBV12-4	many	CASSPGQGIGTQYF	TGTGCCAGCAGCCCGGGACAAGGGATTGGGACGCAGTATTTT
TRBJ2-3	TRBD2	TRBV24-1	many	CATSDLSGSHNTDTQYF	TGTGCCACCAGTGACCTTAGCGGGAGTCATAATACAGATACGCAGTATTTT
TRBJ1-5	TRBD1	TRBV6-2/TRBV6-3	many	CASSYSTGGNQPQHF	TGTGCCAGCAGTTACTCGACAGGGGGCAACCAGCCCCAGCATTTT
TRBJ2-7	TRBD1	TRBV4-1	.	CASSQDLGTGSYEQYF	TGCGCCAGCAGCCAAGATTTGGGGACAGGATCCTACGAGCAGTACTTC
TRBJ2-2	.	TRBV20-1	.	CSASGPGTSNTGELFF	TGCAGTGCCAGCGGGCCAGGCACTTCGAACACCGGGGAGCTGTTTTTT
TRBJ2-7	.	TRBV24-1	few	CATSDGTIREQYF	TGTGCCACCAGTGATGGGACGATCCGCGAGCAGTACTTC
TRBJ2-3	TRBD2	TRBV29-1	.	CSVEDMTTSGLAGGEADTQYF	TGCAGCGTTGAAGACATGACTACCTCCGGACTAGCGGGAGGAGAGGCAGATACGCAGTATTTT
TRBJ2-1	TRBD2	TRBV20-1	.	CSASPLAGVYNEQFF	TGCAGTGCTAGTCCCCTAGCGGGAGTCTACAATGAGCAGTTCTTC
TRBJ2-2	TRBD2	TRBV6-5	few	CASSYVASGTGELFF	TGTGCCAGCAGTTATGTGGCTAGCGGGACCGGGGAGCTGTTTTTT
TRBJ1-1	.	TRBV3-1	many	CASRDSSMNTEAFF	TGTGCCAGCAGGGACAGCTCAATGAACACTGAAGCTTTCTTT
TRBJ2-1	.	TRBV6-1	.	CASSDGLGSSYNEQFF	TGTGCCAGCAGTGACGGACTGGGAAGCTCCTACAATGAGCAGTTCTTC
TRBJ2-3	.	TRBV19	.	CASSTPGTVEYF	TGTGCCAGTAGCACGCCGGGCACGGTGGAGTATTTT
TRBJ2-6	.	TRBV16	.	CASSQSDESGASVLTF	TGTGCCAGCAGCCAATCCGATGAGTCTGGGGCCAGCGTCCTGACTTTC
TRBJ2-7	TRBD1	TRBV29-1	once	CSVTGTGGYEQYF	TGCAGCGTAACCGGGACAGGGGGCTACGAGCAGTACTTC
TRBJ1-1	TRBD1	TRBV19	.	CASRPNRGSSGEAFF	TGTGCCAGTAGGCCCAACAGGGGCTCCTCAGGTGAAGCTTTCTTT
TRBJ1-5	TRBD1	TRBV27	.	CASSFLVGGGLYQPQHF	TGTGCCAGCAGTTTCTTAGTTGGAGGGGGCTTATATCAGCCCCAGCATTTT
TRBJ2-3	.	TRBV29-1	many	CSAKVGDTQYF	TGCAGCGCCAAGGTCGGTGATACGCAGTATTTT
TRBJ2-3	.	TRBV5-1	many	CASSPHLGTDTQYF	TGCGCCAGCAGCCCACACCTCGGCACAGATACGCAGTATTTT
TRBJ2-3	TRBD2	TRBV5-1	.	CASSSSGLGVTDTQYF	TGCGCCAGCAGCTCTAGCGGCCTGGGGGTCACAGATACGCAGTATTTT
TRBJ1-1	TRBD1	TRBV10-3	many	CAISGGQGLNTEAFF	TGTGCCATCAGTGGGGGACAGGGTCTCAACACTGAAGCTTTCTTT
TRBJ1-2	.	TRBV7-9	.	CASSSGGGANYGYTF	TGTGCCAGCAGCTCTGGGGGGGGGGCTAACTATGGCTACACCTTC
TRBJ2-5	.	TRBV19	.	CATMDSQETQYF	TGTGCCACCATGGACAGTCAAGAGACCCAGTACTTC
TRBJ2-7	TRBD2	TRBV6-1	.	CACLPGLAGGTYEQYF	TGTGCCTGCCTGCCGGGACTAGCGGGAGGTACCTACGAGCAGTACTTC
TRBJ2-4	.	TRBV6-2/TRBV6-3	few	CASSSEGRNIQYF	TGTGCCAGCTCTAGTGAGGGACGGAACATTCAGTACTTC
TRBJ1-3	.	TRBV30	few	CAWRITGGGNTIYF	TGTGCCTGGAGAATAACCGGGGGCGGAAACACCATATATTTT
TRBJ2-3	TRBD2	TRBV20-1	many	CSARHHSGSTDTQYF	TGCAGTGCTAGACACCATAGCGGGAGCACAGATACGCAGTATTTT
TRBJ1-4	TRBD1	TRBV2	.	CASSQLTGGLEKLFF	TGTGCCAGCAGCCAACTGACAGGGGGCCTTGAAAAACTGTTTTTT
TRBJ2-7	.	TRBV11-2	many	CASSPRWGYEQYF	TGTGCCAGCAGCCCCCGGTGGGGCTACGAGCAGTACTTC
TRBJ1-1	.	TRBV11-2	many	CASSFGVEAFF	TGTGCCAGCAGCTTCGGAGTTGAAGCTTTCTTT
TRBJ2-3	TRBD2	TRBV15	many	CATSSGATSGSVGDTQYF	TGTGCCACCAGCAGTGGGGCGACTAGCGGGAGCGTCGGAGATACGCAGTATTTT
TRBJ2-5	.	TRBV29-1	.	CSGRAAQETQYF	TGCAGCGGTCGGGCAGCACAAGAGACCCAGTACTTC
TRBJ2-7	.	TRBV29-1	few	CSVEKGAYEQYF	TGCAGCGTTGAAAAGGGGGCCTACGAGCAGTACTTC
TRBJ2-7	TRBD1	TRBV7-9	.	CASSRPGQGEDEQYF	TGTGCCAGCAGCCGTCCGGGACAGGGGGAAGACGAGCAGTACTTC
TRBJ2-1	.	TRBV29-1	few	CSAGDFYNEQFF	TGCAGCGCCGGGGACTTTTACAATGAGCAGTTCTTC
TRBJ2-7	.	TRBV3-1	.	CASSQDLGGRSEQYF	TGTGCCAGCAGCCAAGATCTCGGGGGGCGGTCCGAGCAGTACTTC
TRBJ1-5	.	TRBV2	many	CASSEALNWSPQHF	TGTGCCAGCAGTGAAGCGCTTAATTGGTCGCCCCAGCATTTT
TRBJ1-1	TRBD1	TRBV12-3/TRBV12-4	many	CASRRGQGQGAFF	TGTGCCAGCCGTCGGGGACAGGGTCAGGGAGCTTTCTTT
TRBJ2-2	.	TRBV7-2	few	CASSLALASGELFF	TGTGCCAGCAGCTTAGCGCTAGCCAGCGGGGAGCTGTTTTTT
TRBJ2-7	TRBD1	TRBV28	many	CASSPPGTDSYEQYF	TGTGCCAGCAGTCCCCCCGGGACAGACTCCTACGAGCAGTACTTC
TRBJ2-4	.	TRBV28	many	CASSFRGKNIQYF	TGTGCCAGCAGCTTTAGGGGTAAAAACATTCAGTACTTC
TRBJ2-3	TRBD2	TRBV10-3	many	CAIRTSGTDTQYF	TGTGCCATCAGGACTAGCGGCACAGATACGCAGTATTTT
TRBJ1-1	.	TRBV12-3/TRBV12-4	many	CASSWSPVEAFF	TGTGCCAGCAGTTGGAGCCCGGTCGAAGCTTTCTTT
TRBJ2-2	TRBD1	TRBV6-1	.	CASTRLPGTGDTGELFF	TGTGCCAGCACCCGCCTCCCCGGGACAGGGGACACCGGGGAGCTGTTTTTT